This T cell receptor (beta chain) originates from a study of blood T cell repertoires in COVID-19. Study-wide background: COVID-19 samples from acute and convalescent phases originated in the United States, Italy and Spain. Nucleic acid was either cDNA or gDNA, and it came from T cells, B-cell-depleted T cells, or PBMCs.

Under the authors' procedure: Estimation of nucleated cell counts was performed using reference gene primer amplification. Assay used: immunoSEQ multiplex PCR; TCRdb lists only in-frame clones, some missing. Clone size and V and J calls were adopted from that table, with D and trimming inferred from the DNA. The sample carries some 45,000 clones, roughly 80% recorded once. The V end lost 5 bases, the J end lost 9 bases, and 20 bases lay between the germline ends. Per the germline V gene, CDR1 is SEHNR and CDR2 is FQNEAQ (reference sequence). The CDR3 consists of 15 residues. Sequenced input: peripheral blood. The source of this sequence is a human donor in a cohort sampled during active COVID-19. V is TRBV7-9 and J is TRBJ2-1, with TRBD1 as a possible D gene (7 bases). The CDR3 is CASSPTRGERIEQFF. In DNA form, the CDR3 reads TGTGCCAGCAGCCCTACCAGGGGGGAGCGAATTGAGCAGTTCTTC.